These 4 T cell receptor beta chains share one sample of origin, sequenced in a study of control samples from healthy donors and cancer patients. Using immunoSEQ multiplex PCR, the repertoire was profiled, and TCRdb retains in-frame clones only, with some absent. The repertoire holds 130,000 or so clones, with 80% to 90% as singletons. Sequences were obtained from blood. The source is a man aged 50 to 59 in good health.

The V and J genes are TRBV5-1 and TRBJ2-2; 7 positions agree with TRBD1. In germline, CDR1 is SGHRS, CDR2 YFSETQ. This CDR3 region has 15 residues. J was trimmed by 0 bases and V by 4 bases; bases with no gene match: 3. CDR3: CASSKTGTNTGELFF. The CDR3, as DNA: TGCGCCAGCAGCAAGACAGGGACGAACACCGGGGAGCTGTTTTTT. The full variable domain, with the rest looked up from reference TRBV5-1 and TRBJ2-2, is KAGVTQTPRYLIKTRGQQVTLSCSPISGHRSVSWYQQTPGQGLQFLFEYFSETQRNKGNFPGRFSGRQFSNSRSEMNVSTLELGDSALYLCASSKTGTNTGELFFGEGSRLTVL.

The chain joins TRBV2 to TRBJ1-6, with D unresolved. V lost 2 bases, J lost 9 bases, and 17 bases lay in between. The CDR3 has 16 amino acids. The germline V gene has CDR1 SNHLY and CDR2 FYNNEI. Written as DNA, the CDR3 is TGTGCCAGCAGTGAACAAGCGACACTCACCACTTCACCCCTCCACTTT. Encoded protein: CASSEQATLTTSPLHF.

V usage is TRBV11-2 and J usage is TRBJ2-3; D unclear. This CDR3 comprises 12 residues. Deletions cut 3 bases from V and 6 bases from J, with 7 bases between. Germline assignment: CDR1 SGHAT and CDR2 FQNNGV. CDR3 in DNA: TGTGCCAGCAGCTTCGGCGCGGATACGCAGTATTTT. It encodes CASSFGADTQYF.

The chain uses TRBV4-1 and TRBJ1-1; D is ambiguous. CDR3 size: 15 residues. V lost 0 bases and J 3 bases, leaving 11 bases between the germline ends. Germline loops: CDR1 MGHRA, CDR2 YSYEKL. CDR3 loop: CASSQDWRGDTEAFF. The CDR3 DNA follows: TGCGCCAGCAGCCAAGATTGGCGGGGAGACACTGAAGCTTTCTTT.